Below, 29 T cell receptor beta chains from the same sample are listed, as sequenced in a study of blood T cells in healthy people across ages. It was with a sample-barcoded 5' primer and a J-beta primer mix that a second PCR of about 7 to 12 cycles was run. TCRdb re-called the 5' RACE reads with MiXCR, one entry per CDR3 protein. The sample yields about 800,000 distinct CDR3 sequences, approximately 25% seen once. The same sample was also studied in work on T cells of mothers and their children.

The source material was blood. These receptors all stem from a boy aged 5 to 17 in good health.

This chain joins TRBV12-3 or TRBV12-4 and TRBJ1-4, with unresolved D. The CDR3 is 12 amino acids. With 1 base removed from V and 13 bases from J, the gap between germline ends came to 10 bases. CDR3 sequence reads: CASSLEVERLFF. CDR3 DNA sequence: TGTGCCAGCAGTTTAGAAGTCGAACGACTGTTTTTT.

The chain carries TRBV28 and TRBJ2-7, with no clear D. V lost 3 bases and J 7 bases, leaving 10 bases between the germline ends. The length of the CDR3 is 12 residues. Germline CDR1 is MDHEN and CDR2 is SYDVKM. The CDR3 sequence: CASSFGLGEQYF. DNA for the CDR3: TGTGCCAGCAGTTTCGGGCTGGGGGAGCAGTACTTC.

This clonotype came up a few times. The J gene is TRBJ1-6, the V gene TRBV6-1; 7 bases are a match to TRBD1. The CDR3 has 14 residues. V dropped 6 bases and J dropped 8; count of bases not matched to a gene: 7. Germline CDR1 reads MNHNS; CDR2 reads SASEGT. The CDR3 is CASSRQGWDSPLHF. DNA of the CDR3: TGTGCCAGCAGCCGACAGGGTTGGGATTCACCCCTCCACTTT.

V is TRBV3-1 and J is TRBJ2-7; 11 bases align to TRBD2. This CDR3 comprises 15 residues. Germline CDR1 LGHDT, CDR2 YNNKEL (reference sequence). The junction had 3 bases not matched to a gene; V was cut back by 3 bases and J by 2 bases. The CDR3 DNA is TGTGCCAGCAGCCAGAAACTAGCGGGGGCCTACGAGCAGTACTTC. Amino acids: CASSQKLAGAYEQYF.

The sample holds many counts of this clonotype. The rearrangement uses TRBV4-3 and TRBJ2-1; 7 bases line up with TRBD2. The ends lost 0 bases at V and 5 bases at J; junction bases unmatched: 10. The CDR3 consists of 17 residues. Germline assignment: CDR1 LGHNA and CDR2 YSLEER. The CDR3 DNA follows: TGCGCCAGCAGCCAAGATCGCGGGAGCTTGGGAAACAATGAGCAGTTCTTC. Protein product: CASSQDRGSLGNNEQFF.

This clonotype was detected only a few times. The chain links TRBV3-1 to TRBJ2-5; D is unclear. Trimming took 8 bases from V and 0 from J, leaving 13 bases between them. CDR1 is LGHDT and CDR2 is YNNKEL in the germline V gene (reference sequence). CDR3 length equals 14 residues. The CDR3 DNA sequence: TGTGCCAGCGGGCAGGACCATTACCAAGAGACCCAGTACTTC. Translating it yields CASGQDHYQETQYF.

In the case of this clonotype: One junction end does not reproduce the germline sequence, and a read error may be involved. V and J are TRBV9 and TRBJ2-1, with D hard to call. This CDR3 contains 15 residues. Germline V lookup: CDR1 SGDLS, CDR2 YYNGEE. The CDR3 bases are TGTGCCAGCAGCCCAGTTGGGTCGGTATACAACGAGCAGTTCTTC. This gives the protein CASSPVGSVYNEQFF. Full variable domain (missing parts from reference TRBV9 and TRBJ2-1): DSGVTQTPKHLITATGQRVTLRCSPRSGDLSVYWYQQSLDQGLQFLIQYYNGEERAKGNILERFSAQQFPDLHSELNLSSLELGDSALYFCASSPVGSVYNEQFFGPGTRLTVL.

DNA for the CDR3: TGTGCCAGCACCAGGCTCTTGGGAACTAATGAAAAACTGTTTTTT. Protein: CASTRLLGTNEKLFF. This chain connects TRBV2 to TRBJ1-4; no definite D call. The germline V gene has CDR1 SNHLY and CDR2 FYNNEI. V was shortened by 7 bases and J by 1 base, with 13 bases between the two germline ends. This CDR3 comprises 15 residues.

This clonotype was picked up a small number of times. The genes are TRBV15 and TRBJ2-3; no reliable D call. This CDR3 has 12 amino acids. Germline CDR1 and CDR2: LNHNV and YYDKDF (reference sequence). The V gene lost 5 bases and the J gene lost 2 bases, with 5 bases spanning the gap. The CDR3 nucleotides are TGTGCCACCAGCTCGTTCACAGATACGCAGTATTTT. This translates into CATSSFTDTQYF. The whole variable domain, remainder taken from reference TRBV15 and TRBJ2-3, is DAMVIQNPRYQVTQFGKPVTLSCSQTLNHNVMYWYQQKSSQAPKLLFHYYDKDFNNEADTPDNFQSRRPNTSFCFLDIRSPGLGDTAMYLCATSSFTDTQYFGPGTRLTVL.

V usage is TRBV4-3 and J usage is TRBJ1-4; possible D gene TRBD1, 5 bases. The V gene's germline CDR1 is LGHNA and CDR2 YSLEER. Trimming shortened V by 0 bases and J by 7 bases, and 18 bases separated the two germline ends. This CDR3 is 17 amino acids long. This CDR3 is CASSQDPIKGRSEKLFF. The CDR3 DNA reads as TGCGCCAGCAGCCAAGATCCGATTAAGGGGAGAAGTGAAAAACTGTTTTTT.

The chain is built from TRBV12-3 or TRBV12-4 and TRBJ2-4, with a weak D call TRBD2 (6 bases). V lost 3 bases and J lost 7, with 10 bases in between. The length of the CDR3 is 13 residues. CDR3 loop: CASSFWGENIQYF. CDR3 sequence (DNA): TGTGCCAGCAGTTTTTGGGGGGAGAACATTCAGTACTTC.

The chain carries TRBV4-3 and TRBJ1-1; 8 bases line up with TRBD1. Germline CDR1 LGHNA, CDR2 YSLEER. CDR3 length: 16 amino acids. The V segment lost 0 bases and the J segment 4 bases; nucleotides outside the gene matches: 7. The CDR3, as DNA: TGCGCCAGCAGCCAAGATTGCAGGGGGCGTTGCACTGAAGCTTTCTTT. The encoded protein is CASSQDCRGRCTEAFF.

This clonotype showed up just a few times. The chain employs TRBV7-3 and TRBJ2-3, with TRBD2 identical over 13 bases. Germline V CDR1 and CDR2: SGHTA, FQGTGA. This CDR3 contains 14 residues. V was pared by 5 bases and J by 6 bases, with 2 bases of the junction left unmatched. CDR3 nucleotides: TGTGCCAGCAGCCAGACTAGCGGGGGGGATACGCAGTATTTT. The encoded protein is CASSQTSGGDTQYF.

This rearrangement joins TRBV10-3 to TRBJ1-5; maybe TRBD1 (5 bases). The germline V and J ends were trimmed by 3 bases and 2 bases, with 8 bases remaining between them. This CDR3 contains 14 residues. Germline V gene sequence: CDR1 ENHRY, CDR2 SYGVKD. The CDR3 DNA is TGTGCCATCAGTGACCAGGGTGGCAATCAGCCCCAGCATTTT. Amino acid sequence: CAISDQGGNQPQHF.

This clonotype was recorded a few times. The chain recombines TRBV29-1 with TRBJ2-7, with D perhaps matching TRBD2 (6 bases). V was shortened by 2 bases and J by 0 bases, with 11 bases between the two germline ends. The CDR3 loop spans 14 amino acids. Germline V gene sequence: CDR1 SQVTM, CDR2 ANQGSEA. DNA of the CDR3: TGCAGCGTTGAATCGGGGGACCCCTCCTACGAGCAGTACTTC. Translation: CSVESGDPSYEQYF.

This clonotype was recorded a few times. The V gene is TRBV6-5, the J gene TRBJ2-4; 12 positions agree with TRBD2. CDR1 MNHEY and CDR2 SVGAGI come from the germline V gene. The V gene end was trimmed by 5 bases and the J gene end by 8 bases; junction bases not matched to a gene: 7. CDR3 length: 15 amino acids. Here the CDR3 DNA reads TGTGCCAGCAGTCCGGGTCGACTAGCGGGAGACATTCAGTACTTC. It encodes CASSPGRLAGDIQYF.

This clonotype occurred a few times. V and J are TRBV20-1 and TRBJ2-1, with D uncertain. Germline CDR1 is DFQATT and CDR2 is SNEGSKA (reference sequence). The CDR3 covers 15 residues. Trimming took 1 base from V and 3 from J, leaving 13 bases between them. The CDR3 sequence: CSARGVLVYYNEQFF. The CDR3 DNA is TGCAGTGCTAGAGGGGTCCTAGTCTACTACAATGAGCAGTTCTTC.

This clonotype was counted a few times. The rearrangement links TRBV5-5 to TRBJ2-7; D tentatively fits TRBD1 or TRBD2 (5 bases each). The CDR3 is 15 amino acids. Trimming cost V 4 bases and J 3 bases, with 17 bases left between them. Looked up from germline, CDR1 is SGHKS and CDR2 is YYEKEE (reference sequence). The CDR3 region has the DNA TGTGCCAGCAGCCCCGAGGGGCTAGTCTACTACGAGCAGTACTTC. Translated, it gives CASSPEGLVYYEQYF. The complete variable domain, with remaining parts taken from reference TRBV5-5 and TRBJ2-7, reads DAGVTQSPTHLIKTRGQQVTLRCSPISGHKSVSWYQQVLGQGPQFIFQYYEKEERGRGNFPDRFSARQFPNYSSELNVNALLLGDSALYLCASSPEGLVYYEQYFGPGTRLTVT.

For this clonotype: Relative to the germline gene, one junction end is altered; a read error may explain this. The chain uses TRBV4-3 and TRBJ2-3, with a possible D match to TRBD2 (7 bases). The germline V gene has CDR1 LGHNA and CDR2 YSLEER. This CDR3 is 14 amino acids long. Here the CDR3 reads CANSQGGETDTQYF. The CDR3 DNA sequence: TGCGCCAACAGCCAAGGGGGGGAGACAGATACGCAGTATTTT.

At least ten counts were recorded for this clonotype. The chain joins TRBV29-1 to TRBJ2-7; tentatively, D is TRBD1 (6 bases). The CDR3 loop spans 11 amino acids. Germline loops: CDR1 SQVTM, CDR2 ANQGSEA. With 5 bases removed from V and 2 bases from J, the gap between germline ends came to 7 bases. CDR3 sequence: CSVTGTYEQYF. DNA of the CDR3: TGCAGCGTTACAGGGACCTACGAGCAGTACTTC.

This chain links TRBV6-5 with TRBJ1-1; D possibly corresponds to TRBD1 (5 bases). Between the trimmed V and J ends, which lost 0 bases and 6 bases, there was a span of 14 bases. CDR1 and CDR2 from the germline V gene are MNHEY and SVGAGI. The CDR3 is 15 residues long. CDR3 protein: CASSYSLFRGAEAFF. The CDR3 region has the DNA TGTGCCAGCAGTTACTCTCTCTTTAGAGGGGCTGAAGCTTTCTTT.

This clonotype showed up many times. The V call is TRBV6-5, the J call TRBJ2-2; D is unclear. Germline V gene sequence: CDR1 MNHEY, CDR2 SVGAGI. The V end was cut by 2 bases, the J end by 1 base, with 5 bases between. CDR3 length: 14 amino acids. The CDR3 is CASSYGLNTGELFF. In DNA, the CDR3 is TGTGCCAGCAGTTACGGTTTGAACACCGGGGAGCTGTTTTTT.

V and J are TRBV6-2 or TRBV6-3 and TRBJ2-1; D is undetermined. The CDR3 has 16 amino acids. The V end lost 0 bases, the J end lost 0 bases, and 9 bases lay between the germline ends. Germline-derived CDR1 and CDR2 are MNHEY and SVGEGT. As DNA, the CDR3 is TGTGCCAGCAGTTACTCGAAAGATAACTCCTACAATGAGCAGTTCTTC. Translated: CASSYSKDNSYNEQFF.

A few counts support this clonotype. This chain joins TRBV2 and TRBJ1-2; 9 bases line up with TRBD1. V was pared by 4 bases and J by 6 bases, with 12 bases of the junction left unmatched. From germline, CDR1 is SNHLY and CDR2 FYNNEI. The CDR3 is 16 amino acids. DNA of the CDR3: TGTGCCAGCAGTGGGGACAGGGTTAGAATGAGTGATGGCTACACCTTC. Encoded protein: CASSGDRVRMSDGYTF.

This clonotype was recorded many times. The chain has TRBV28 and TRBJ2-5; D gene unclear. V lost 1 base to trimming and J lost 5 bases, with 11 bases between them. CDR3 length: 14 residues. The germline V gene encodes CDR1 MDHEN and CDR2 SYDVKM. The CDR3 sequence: CASSLSGRRETQYF. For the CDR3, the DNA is TGTGCCAGCAGTTTATCGGGTCGGCGGGAGACCCAGTACTTC.

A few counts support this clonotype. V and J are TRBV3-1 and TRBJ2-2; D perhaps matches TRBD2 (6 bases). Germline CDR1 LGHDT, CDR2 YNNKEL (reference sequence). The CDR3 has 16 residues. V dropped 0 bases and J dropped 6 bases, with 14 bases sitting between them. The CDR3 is CASSQERRGWAGELFF. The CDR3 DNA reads TGTGCCAGCAGCCAAGAGAGGAGGGGATGGGCCGGGGAGCTGTTTTTT.

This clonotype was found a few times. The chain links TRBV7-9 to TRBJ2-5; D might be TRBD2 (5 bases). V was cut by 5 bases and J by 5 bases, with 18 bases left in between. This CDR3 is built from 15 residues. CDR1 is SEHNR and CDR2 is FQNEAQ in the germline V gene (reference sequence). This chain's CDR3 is CASSRTSGVVETQYF. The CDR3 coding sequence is TGTGCCAGCAGCCGAACGTCCGGGGTCGTGGAGACCCAGTACTTC. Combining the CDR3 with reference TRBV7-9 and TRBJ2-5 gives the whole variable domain DTGVSQNPRHKITKRGQNVTFRCDPISEHNRLYWYRQTLGQGPEFLTYFQNEAQLEKSRLLSDRFSAERPKGSFSTLEIQRTEQGDSAMYLCASSRTSGVVETQYFGPGTRLLVL.

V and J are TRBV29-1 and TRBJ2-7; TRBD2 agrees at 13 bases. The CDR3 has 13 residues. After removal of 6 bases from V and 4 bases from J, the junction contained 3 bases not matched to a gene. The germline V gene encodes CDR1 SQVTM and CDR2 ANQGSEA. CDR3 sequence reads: CSVGTSGTYEQYF. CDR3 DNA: TGCAGCGTAGGGACTAGCGGGACGTACGAGCAGTACTTC.

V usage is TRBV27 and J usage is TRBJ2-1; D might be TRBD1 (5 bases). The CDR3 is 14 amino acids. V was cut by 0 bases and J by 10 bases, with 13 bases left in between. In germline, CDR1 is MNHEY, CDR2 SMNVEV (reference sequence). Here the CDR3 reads CASSLSGAVMEQFF. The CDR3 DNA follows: TGTGCCAGCAGTTTATCAGGGGCGGTCATGGAGCAGTTCTTC.